The 9 T cell receptor beta chains listed next were all sequenced from one sample in a study of blood T cell repertoires in COVID-19. Produced via immunoSEQ multiplex PCR; TCRdb's table is partial and in-frame only. The table has over 100,000 clones, approximately 85% seen once; the top ten hold approximately 1.5%. Sequenced sample: peripheral blood. Receptor source: a man aged 40-55 years with acute or convalescent COVID-19.

The J gene is TRBJ2-7, the V gene TRBV5-1, with 7 positions matching TRBD2. Germline V gene lookup returns CDR1 SGHRS and CDR2 YFSETQ. The CDR3 runs 14 residues. V shed 4 bases and J 5 bases; nucleotides not matched to a gene: 9. The CDR3 region is CASSGGGGRNEQYF. The CDR3 DNA is TGCGCCAGCAGCGGCGGGGGAGGGCGAAACGAGCAGTACTTC. The variable domain in full, completed from reference TRBV5-1 and TRBJ2-7, reads KAGVTQTPRYLIKTRGQQVTLSCSPISGHRSVSWYQQTPGQGLQFLFEYFSETQRNKGNFPGRFSGRQFSNSRSEMNVSTLELGDSALYLCASSGGGGRNEQYFGPGTRLTVT.

The chain carries TRBV21-1 and TRBJ1-2; the table's D call, TRBD1, was not checked against the DNA. TRBV21-1 corresponds to a pseudogene. CDR3 size: 12 residues. The CDR3 spells CASKGCGYGYTF. The CDR3 DNA follows: TGTGCCAGCAAGGGGTGCGGCTATGGCTACACCTTC.

V gene TRBV18 combines with J gene TRBJ2-5; TRBD2 agrees at 7 bases. Trimming cost V 4 bases and J 2 bases; bases outside gene matches: 10. Germline V lookup: CDR1 KGHSH, CDR2 LQKENI. The CDR3 contains 16 residues. The CDR3 here is CASSRDPGLIQETQYF. For the CDR3, the DNA is TGTGCCAGCTCACGAGACCCGGGACTAATACAAGAGACCCAGTACTTC.

This chain uses TRBV5-1 with TRBJ2-3, with 9 bases that match TRBD2. Germline CDR1 SGHRS, CDR2 YFSETQ. The CDR3 is 16 residues long. The V gene end was trimmed by 0 bases and the J gene end by 5 bases; junction bases not matched to a gene: 7. The CDR3 coding sequence is TGCGCCAGCAGCTTGGACGCGGGGGGGCCGGGAGATACGCAGTATTTT. Translated: CASSLDAGGPGDTQYF. Full variable domain (outside the CDR3, taken from reference TRBV5-1 and TRBJ2-3): KAGVTQTPRYLIKTRGQQVTLSCSPISGHRSVSWYQQTPGQGLQFLFEYFSETQRNKGNFPGRFSGRQFSNSRSEMNVSTLELGDSALYLCASSLDAGGPGDTQYFGPGTRLTVL.

The V and J genes are TRBV25-1 and TRBJ2-3, with TRBD2 matching over 8 bases. J was trimmed by 1 base and V by 9 bases; bases with no gene match: 3. The germline V gene has CDR1 MGHDK and CDR2 SYGVNS. The CDR3 has 13 residues. DNA of the CDR3: TGTGCCAGTCCGACTAGCGGCACAGATACGCAGTATTTT. This sequence encodes CASPTSGTDTQYF.

This clone was observed a single time. The chain has TRBV28 and TRBJ2-3; D is perhaps TRBD2 (5 bases). V was clipped by 2 bases and J by 2 bases, with 11 bases between them. Germline loops: CDR1 MDHEN, CDR2 SYDVKM. This CDR3 has 15 amino acids. This chain's CDR3 is CASSLAGPYTDTQYF. DNA of the CDR3: TGTGCCAGCAGTTTAGCGGGCCCGTACACAGATACGCAGTATTTT.

The V call is TRBV13, the J call TRBJ2-1; TRBD2 matches 11 bases. The CDR3 has 15 residues. J was trimmed by 7 bases and V by 4 bases; bases with no gene match: 6. The V gene's germline CDR1 is PRHDT and CDR2 FYEKMQ (reference sequence). CDR3 DNA: TGTGCCAGCAGCTCGCGGACTAGCGGGCCTAATGAGCAGTTCTTC. It yields the protein CASSSRTSGPNEQFF.

The genes are TRBV6-5 and TRBJ2-5; 7 bases align to TRBD1. V trimming: 8 bases; J trimming: 2 bases; junction bases outside the gene matches: 11. The length of the CDR3 is 15 residues. In germline, CDR1 is MNHEY, CDR2 SVGAGI. Here the CDR3 DNA reads TGTGCCAGCTCGACACAGGGGCCGGGACAAGAGACCCAGTACTTC. Protein: CASSTQGPGQETQYF.

The chain links TRBV24-1 to TRBJ2-2; a possible D gene is TRBD1 (5 bases). The germline gives CDR1 KGHDR, CDR2 SFDVKD. The V gene lost 5 bases and the J gene lost 4 bases, with 19 bases spanning the gap. CDR3 length: 17 residues. The CDR3 sequence is CATSGPDRTPRTGELFF. In DNA form, the CDR3 reads TGTGCCACCAGTGGGCCCGACCGGACACCCCGCACCGGGGAGCTGTTTTTT.